This TCR beta chain was obtained from a study of blood T cell repertoires in COVID-19. At the level of the study: The United States, Italy and Spain provided the acute and convalescent COVID-19 samples. PBMCs, B-cell-depleted T cells, or T cells provided the cDNA or gDNA that made up the material.

The sample holds a few counts of this clone. The CDR3 runs to 13 residues. V was pared by 0 bases and J by 12 bases, with 14 bases between. From germline, CDR1 is MGHRA and CDR2 YSYEKL. As processed by the authors: Amplification of reference gene primers was used by the study to estimate nucleated cell counts. Generated by immunoSEQ multiplex PCR, the TCRdb table keeps only in-frame clones and is missing some. From that table come the V and J calls and clone size; the DNA was used to work out D and trimming. The sample records 50,000 or so clones, over 75% being singletons. Sequenced input: peripheral blood. This receptor was taken from a human donor with active COVID-19. The donor label of this sample is uncertain. The V gene is TRBV4-1, the J gene TRBJ1-1; maybe TRBD1 (5 bases). CDR3 sequence (DNA): TGCGCCAGCAGCCAAGACACAGGCGCCGTCTCTTTCTTT. The encoded protein is CASSQDTGAVSFF.